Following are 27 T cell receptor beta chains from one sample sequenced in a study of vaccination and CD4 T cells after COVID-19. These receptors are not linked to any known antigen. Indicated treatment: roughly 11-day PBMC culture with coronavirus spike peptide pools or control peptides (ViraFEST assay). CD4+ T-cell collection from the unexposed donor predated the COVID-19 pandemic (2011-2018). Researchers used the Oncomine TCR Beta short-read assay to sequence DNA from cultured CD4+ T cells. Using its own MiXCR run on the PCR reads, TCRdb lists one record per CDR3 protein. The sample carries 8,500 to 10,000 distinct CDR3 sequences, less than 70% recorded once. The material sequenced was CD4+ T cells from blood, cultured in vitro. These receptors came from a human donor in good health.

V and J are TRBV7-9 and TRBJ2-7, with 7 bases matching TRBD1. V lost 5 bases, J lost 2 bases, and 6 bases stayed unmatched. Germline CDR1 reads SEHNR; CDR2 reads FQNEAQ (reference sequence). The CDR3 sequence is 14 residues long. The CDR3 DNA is TGTGCCAGCAGCGGAACGACAGGGCCCTACGAGCAGTACTTC. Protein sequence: CASSGTTGPYEQYF.

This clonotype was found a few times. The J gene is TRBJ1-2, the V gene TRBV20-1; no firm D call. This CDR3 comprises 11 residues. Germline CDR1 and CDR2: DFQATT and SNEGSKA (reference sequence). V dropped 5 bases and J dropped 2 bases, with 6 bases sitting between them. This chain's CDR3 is CSAHANYGYTF. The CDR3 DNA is TGCAGTGCTCATGCGAACTATGGCTACACCTTC.

The DNA for the CDR3 is TGCAGTGCCCCGCGGCGGGAGAAGGGAGAGACCCAGTACTTC. Its translation is CSAPRREKGETQYF. The chain has TRBV20-1 and TRBJ2-5, with 7 bases identical to TRBD2. This CDR3 region has 14 residues. The germline gives CDR1 DFQATT, CDR2 SNEGSKA (reference sequence). The V segment lost 6 bases and the J segment 4 bases; nucleotides outside the gene matches: 11.

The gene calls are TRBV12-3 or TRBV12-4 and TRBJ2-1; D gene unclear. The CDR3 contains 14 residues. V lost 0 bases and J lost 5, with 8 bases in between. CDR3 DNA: TGTGCCAGCAGTTTAGCGGCTATAAACAATGAGCAGTTCTTC. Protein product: CASSLAAINNEQFF.

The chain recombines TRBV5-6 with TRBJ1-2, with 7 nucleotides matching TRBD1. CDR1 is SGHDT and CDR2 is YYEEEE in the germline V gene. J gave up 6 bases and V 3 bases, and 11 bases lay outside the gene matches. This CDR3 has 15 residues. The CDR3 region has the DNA TGTGCCAGCAGCTGGCGGACAGGCCCCGTCGATGGCTACACCTTC. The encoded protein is CASSWRTGPVDGYTF.

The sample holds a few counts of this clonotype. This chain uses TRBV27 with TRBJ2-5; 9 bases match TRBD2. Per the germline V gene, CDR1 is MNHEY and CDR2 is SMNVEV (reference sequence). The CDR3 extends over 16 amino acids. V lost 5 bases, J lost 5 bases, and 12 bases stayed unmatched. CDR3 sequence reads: CASSTRARGGGETQYF. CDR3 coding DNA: TGTGCCAGCAGTACCCGTGCGCGGGGGGGCGGTGAGACCCAGTACTTC.

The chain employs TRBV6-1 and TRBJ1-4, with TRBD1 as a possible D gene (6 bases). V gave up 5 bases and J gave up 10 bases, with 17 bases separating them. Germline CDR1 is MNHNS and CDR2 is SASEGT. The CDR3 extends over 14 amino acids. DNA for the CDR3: TGTGCCAGCAGTATTAGACAGGACGGAACAAAACTGTTTTTT. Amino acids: CASSIRQDGTKLFF.

Written as DNA, the CDR3 is TGTGCCAGCAGCCGAGTGCTACCGGGACAGGGCTACGAGCAGTACTTC. This encodes CASSRVLPGQGYEQYF. The chain carries TRBV6-1 and TRBJ2-7, with 9 bases matching TRBD1. V lost 6 bases and J lost 3; bases outside the gene matches: 12. The CDR3 contains 16 residues. In germline, CDR1 is MNHNS, CDR2 SASEGT.

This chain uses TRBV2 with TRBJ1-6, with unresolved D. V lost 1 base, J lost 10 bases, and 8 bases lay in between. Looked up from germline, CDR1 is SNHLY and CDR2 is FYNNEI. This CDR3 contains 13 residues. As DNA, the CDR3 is TGTGCCAGCAGTGAAGTGTTCGGGTCACCCCTCCACTTT. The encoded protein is CASSEVFGSPLHF.

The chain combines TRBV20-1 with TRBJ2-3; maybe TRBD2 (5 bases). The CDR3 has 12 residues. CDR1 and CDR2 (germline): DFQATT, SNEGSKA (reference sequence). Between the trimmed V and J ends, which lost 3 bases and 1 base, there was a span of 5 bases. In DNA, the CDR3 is TGCAGTGCTAGCGGGGGCACAGATACGCAGTATTTT. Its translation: CSASGGTDTQYF.

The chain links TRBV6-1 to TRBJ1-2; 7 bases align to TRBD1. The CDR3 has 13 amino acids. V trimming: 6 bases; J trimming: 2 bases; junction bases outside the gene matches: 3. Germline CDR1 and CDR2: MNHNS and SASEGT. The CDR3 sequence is CASRSTGNYGYTF. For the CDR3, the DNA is TGTGCCAGCAGATCGACAGGGAACTATGGCTACACCTTC.

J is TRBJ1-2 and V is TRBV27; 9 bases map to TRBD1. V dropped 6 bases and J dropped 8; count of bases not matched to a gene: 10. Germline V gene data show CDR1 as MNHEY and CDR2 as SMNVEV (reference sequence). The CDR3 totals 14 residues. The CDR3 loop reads CASSSGGTGSGYTF. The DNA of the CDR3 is TGTGCCAGCAGCTCGGGGGGGACAGGGTCCGGCTACACCTTC.

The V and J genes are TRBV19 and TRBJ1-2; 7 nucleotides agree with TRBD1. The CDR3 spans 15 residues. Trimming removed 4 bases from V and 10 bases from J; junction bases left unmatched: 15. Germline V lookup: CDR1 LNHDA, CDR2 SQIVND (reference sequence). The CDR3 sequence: CASSTPRPRTGVYTF. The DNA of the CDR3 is TGTGCCAGTAGTACCCCCCGCCCGCGGACAGGAGTCTACACCTTC.

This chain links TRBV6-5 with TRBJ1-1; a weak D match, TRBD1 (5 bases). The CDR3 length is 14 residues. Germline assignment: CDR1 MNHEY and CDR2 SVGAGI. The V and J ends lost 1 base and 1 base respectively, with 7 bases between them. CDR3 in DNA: TGTGCCAGCAGTTACTTGACAGAGAACACTGAAGCTTTCTTT. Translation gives CASSYLTENTEAFF.

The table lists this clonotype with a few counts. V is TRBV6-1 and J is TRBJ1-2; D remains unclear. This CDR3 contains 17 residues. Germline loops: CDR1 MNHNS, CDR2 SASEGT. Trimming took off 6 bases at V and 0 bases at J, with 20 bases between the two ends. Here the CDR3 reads CASRRGLKIGSNYGYTF. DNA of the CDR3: TGTGCCAGCAGGAGAGGACTCAAAATAGGGTCTAACTATGGCTACACCTTC.

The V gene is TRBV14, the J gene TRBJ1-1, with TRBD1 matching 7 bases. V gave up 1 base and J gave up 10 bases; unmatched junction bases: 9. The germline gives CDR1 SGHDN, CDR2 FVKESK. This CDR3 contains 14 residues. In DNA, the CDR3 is TGTGCCAGCAGCCAAGTCGTAGGGGGCCGCGGAGCTTTCTTT. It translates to CASSQVVGGRGAFF.

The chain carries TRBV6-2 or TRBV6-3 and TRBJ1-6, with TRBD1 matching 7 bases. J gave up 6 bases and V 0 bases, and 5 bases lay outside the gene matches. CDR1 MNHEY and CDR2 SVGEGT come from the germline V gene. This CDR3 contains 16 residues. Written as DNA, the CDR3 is TGTGCCAGCAGTTACTCCCGACAGGGACCTAATTCACCCCTCCACTTT. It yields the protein CASSYSRQGPNSPLHF.

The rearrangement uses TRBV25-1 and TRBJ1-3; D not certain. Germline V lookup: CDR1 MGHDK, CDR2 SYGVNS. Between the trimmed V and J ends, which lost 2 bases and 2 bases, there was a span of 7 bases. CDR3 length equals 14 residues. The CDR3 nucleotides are TGTGCCAGCAGTGAAGTACCCCCTGGAAACACCATATATTTT. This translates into CASSEVPPGNTIYF.

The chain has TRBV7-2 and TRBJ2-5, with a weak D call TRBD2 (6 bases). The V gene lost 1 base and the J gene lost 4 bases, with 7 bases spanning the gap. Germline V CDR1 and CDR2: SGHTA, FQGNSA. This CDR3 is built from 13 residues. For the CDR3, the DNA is TGTGCCAGCAGCTTAGTGGAGGGAGAGACCCAGTACTTC. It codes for CASSLVEGETQYF. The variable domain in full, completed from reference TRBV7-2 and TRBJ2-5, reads GAGVSQSPSNKVTEKGKDVELRCDPISGHTALYWYRQSLGQGLEFLIYFQGNSAPDKSGLPSDRFSAERTGGSVSTLTIQRTQQEDSAVYLCASSLVEGETQYFGPGTRLLVL.

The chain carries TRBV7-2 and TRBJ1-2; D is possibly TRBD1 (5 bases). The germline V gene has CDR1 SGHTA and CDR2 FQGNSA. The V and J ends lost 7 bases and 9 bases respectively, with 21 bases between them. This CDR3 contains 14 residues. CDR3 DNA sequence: TGTGCCAGCACCCAGCAGGGCGGGGGGGGGAGCTACACCTTC. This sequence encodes CASTQQGGGGSYTF.

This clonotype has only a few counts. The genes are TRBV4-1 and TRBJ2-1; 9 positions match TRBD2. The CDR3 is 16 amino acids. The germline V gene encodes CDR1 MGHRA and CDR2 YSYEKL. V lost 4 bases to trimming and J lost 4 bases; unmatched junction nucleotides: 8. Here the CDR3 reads CASSLPGSGGYNEQFF. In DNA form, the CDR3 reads TGCGCCAGCAGCCTGCCGGGTAGCGGGGGATACAATGAGCAGTTCTTC.

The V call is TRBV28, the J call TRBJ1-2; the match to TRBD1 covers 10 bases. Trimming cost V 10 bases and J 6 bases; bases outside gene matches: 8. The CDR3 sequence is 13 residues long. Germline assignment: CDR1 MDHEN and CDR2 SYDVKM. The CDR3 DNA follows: TGTGCCACCCCCACGACAGGGGGCGATGGCTACACCTTC. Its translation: CATPTTGGDGYTF.

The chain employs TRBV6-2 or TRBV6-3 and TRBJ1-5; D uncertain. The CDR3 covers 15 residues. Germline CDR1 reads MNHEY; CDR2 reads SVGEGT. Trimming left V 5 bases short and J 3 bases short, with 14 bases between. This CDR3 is CASSPLAGDNQPQHF. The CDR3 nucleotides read TGTGCCAGCAGTCCCTTGGCGGGAGACAATCAGCCCCAGCATTTT.

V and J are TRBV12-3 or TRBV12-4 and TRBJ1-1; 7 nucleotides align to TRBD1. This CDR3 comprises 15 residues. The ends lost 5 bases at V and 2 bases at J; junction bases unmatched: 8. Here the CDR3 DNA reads TGTGCCAGCAGTGTAGGGGCAGGGGGAAACACTGAAGCTTTCTTT. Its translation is CASSVGAGGNTEAFF.

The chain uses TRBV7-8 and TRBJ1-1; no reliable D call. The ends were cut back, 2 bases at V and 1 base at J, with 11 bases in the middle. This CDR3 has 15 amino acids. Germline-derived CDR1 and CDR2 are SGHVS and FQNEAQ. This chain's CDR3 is CASSLSSGGNTEAFF. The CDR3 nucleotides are TGTGCCAGCAGCTTAAGTTCCGGAGGGAACACTGAAGCTTTCTTT.

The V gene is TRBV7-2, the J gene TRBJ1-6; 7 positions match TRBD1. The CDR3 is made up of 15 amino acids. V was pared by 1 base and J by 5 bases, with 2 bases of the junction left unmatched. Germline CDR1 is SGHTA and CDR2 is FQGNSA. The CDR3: CASSLEGANNSPLHF. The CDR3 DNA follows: TGTGCCAGCAGCTTAGAGGGGGCAAATAATTCACCCCTCCACTTT.

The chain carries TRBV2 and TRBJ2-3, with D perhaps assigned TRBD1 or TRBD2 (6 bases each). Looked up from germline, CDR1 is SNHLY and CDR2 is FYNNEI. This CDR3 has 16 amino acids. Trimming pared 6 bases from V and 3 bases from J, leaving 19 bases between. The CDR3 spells CASSERGASWTDTQYF. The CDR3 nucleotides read TGTGCCAGCAGCGAAAGGGGGGCCTCGTGGACAGATACGCAGTATTTT. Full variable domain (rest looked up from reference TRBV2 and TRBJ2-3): EPEVTQTPSHQVTQMGQEVILRCVPISNHLYFYWYRQILGQKVEFLVSFYNNEISEKSEIFDDQFSVERPDGSNFTLKIRSTKLEDSAMYFCASSERGASWTDTQYFGPGTRLTVL.